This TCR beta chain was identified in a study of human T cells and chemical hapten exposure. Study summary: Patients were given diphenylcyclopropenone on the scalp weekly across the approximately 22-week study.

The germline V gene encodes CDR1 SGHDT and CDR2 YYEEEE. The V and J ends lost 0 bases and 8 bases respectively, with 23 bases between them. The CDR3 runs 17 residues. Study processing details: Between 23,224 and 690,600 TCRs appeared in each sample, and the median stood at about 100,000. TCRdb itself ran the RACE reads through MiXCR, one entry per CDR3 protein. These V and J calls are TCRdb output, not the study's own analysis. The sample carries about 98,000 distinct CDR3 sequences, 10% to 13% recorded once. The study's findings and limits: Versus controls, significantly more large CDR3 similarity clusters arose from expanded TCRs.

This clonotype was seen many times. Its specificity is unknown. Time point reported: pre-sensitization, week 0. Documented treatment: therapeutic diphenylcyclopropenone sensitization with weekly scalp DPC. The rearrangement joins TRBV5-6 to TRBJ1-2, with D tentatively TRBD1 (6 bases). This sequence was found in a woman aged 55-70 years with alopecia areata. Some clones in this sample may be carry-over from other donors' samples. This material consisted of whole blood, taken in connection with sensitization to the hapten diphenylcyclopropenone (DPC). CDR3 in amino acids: CASSLDGASDRVGGYTF. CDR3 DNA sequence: TGTGCCAGCAGCTTGGATGGGGCGTCGGACAGAGTTGGAGGCTACACCTTC.